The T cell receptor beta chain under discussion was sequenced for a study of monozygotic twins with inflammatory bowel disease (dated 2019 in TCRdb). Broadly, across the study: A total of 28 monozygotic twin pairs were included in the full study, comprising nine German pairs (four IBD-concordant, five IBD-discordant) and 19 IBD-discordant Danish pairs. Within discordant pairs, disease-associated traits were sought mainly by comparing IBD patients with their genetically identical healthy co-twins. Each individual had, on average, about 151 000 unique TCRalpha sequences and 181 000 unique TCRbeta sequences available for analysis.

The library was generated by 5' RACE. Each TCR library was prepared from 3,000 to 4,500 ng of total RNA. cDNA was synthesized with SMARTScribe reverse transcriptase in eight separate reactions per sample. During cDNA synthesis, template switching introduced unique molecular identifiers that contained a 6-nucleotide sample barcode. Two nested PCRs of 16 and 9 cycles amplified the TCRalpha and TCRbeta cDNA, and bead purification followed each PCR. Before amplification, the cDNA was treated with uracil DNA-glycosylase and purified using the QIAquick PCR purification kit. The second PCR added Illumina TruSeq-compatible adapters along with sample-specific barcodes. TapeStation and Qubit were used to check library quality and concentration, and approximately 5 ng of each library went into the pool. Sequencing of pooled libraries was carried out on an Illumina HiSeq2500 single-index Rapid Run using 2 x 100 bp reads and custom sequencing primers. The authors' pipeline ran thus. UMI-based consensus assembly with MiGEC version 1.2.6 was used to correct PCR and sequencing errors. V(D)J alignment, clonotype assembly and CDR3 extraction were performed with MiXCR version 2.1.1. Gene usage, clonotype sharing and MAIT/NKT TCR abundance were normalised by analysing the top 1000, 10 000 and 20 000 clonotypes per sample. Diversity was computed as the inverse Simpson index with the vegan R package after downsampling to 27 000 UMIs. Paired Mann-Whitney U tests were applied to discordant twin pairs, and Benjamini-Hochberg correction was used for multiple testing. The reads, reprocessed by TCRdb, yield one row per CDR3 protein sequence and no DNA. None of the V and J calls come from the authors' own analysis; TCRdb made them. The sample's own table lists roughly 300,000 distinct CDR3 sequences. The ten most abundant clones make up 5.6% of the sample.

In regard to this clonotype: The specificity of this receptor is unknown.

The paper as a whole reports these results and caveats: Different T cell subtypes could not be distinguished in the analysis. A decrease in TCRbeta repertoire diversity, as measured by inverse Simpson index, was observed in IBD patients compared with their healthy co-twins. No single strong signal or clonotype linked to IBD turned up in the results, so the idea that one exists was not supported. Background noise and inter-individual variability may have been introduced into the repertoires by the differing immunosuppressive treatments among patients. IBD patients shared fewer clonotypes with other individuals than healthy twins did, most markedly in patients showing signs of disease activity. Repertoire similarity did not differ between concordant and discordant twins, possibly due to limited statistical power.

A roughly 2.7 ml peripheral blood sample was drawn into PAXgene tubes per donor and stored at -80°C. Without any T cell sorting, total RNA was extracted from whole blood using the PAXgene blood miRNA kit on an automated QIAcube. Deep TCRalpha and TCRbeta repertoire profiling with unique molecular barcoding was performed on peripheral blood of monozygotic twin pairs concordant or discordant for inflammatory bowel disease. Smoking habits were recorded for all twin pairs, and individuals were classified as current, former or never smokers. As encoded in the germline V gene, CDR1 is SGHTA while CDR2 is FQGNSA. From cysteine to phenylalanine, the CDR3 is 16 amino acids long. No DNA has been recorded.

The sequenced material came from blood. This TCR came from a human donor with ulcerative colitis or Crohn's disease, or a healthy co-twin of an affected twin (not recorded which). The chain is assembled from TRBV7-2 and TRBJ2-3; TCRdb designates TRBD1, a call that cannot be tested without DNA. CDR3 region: CASSAYRGSVGDTQYF.